The 21 T cell receptor beta chains below all came from one sample that was sequenced in a study of blood T cell repertoires in COVID-19. The repertoire was sequenced with immunoSEQ multiplex PCR; TCRdb's copy has only in-frame clones and lacks some. The sample includes under 350,000 clones, 85% to 90% of them seen just once. The sample consisted of PBMCs or T cells enriched from blood (not recorded which). The source is a woman aged 55-69 years who had recovered from COVID-19.

Turning to this clone: A junction end diverges from the germline sequence, so it may reflect a read error. V and J are TRBV7-7 and TRBJ1-5; D possibly corresponds to TRBD1 (5 bases). CDR3 length: 16 amino acids. Germline V gives CDR1 SSHAT, CDR2 FNYEAQ (reference sequence). DNA for the CDR3: TGTGCTAGCAGCGGACACACTCCCTATAGCAATCAGCCCCAGCATTTT. It is translated as CASSGHTPYSNQPQHF.

The chain carries TRBV30 and TRBJ2-7; TRBD1 matches at 7 bases. The CDR3 spans 14 residues. Looked up from germline, CDR1 is GTSNPN and CDR2 is SVGIG (reference sequence). The J segment lost 2 bases and the V segment lost 0 bases, leaving 4 bases of the junction unmatched. This chain's CDR3 is CAWSVRQGAYEQYF. In DNA, the CDR3 is TGTGCCTGGAGTGTACGGCAGGGGGCCTACGAGCAGTACTTC.

The genes are TRBV3-1 (or the pseudogene TRBV3-2) and TRBJ1-1; D not certain. V was pared by 4 bases and J by 1 base, with 10 bases between. The CDR3 sequence is 14 residues long. Per the germline V gene, CDR1 is LGHDT and CDR2 is YNNKEL (reference sequence). The CDR3 coding sequence is TGTGCCAGCAGCCTCTTCGGGGAGAACACTGAAGCTTTCTTT. It encodes CASSLFGENTEAFF.

The chain recombines TRBV27 with TRBJ2-3; 11 bases align to TRBD2. The germline gives CDR1 MNHEY, CDR2 SMNVEV (reference sequence). The CDR3 sequence is 15 residues long. V lost 5 bases to trimming and J lost 1 base; unmatched junction nucleotides: 2. The CDR3 loop is CASSTTSGGTDTQYF. As DNA, the CDR3 is TGTGCCAGCAGTACGACTAGCGGGGGCACAGATACGCAGTATTTT.

The chain has TRBV28 and TRBJ2-7, with 11 bases matching TRBD2. The CDR3 is made up of 17 amino acids. Per the germline V gene, CDR1 is MDHEN and CDR2 is SYDVKM. Trimming removed 5 bases from V and 0 bases from J; junction bases left unmatched: 9. CDR3: CASSELAGVGSSYEQYF. The DNA of the CDR3 is TGTGCCAGCAGTGAACTAGCGGGAGTCGGGAGCTCCTACGAGCAGTACTTC.

The chain couples TRBV10-1 to TRBJ2-7; 9 nucleotides match TRBD2. Trimming cost V 7 bases and J 6 bases; bases outside gene matches: 4. Germline lookup yields CDR1 WNHNN and CDR2 SYGVQD (reference sequence). This CDR3 is built from 12 residues. The CDR3, as DNA: TGCGCCAGCATGGGACTAGCCGGCGAGCAGTACTTC. It is translated as CASMGLAGEQYF.

V and J are TRBV7-9 and TRBJ1-4, with D uncertain. V dropped 1 base and J dropped 4 bases, with 10 bases sitting between them. CDR1 is SEHNR and CDR2 is FQNEAQ in the germline V gene (reference sequence). The CDR3 extends over 15 amino acids. The CDR3 DNA sequence: TGTGCCAGCAGCTTAGTCGTCGGAGATAATGAAAAACTGTTTTTT. Translation: CASSLVVGDNEKLFF.

V usage is TRBV7-9 and J usage is TRBJ1-1; D might be TRBD1 (6 bases). The length of the CDR3 is 13 residues. With 2 bases removed from V and 11 bases from J, the gap between germline ends came to 15 bases. Germline V gene data show CDR1 as SEHNR and CDR2 as FQNEAQ (reference sequence). The CDR3, as DNA: TGTGCCAGCAGCTTATCGGAGAGGGGGTCGGCTTTCTTT. It codes for CASSLSERGSAFF.

The rearrangement joins TRBV7-9 to TRBJ2-5, with D perhaps TRBD1 (5 bases). The germline V gene encodes CDR1 SEHNR and CDR2 FQNEAQ (reference sequence). The CDR3 runs to 14 residues. Trimming pared 4 bases from V and 1 base from J, leaving 10 bases between. CDR3 bases: TGTGCCAGCAGCTCGCCGACAGTCCAAGAGACCCAGTACTTC. It translates to CASSSPTVQETQYF.

CDR3 residues: CASSYSGRGEQYF. CDR3 DNA: TGTGCCAGCAGCTATAGCGGGAGAGGGGAGCAGTACTTC. The chain links TRBV11-3 to TRBJ2-7; 9 bases fit TRBD2. The germline V gene encodes CDR1 SGHNT and CDR2 YENEEA. The CDR3 runs to 13 residues. V dropped 4 bases and J dropped 7; count of bases not matched to a gene: 5.

V is TRBV27 and J is TRBJ2-3; a weak D match, TRBD2 (6 bases). The germline gives CDR1 MNHEY, CDR2 SMNVEV (reference sequence). CDR3 size: 13 residues. V lost 10 bases to trimming and J lost 4 bases, with 15 bases between them. The CDR3 region has the DNA TGTGCCACCCTCGGATGGGGGGCAGATACGCAGTATTTT. Translating it yields CATLGWGADTQYF.

The J gene is TRBJ1-4, the V gene TRBV3-1 (or the pseudogene TRBV3-2); D unclear. V was trimmed by 5 bases and J by 4 bases, leaving 20 bases between them. CDR1 and CDR2 (germline): LGHDT, YNNKEL (reference sequence). The CDR3 spans 17 residues. This CDR3 is CASSFVLAGSGNEKLFF. In DNA, the CDR3 is TGTGCCAGCAGCTTCGTTCTGGCGGGCTCCGGTAATGAAAAACTGTTTTTT.

The chain uses TRBV7-2 and TRBJ1-5; tentatively, D is TRBD1 (5 bases). The CDR3 spans 16 residues. V lost 2 bases to trimming and J lost 7 bases, with 18 bases between them. CDR1 and CDR2 from the germline V gene are SGHTA and FQGNSA. CDR3 DNA: TGTGCCAGCAGCTTAAACTTCGGGCAGGGTGGACAGCCCCAGCATTTT. Its translation: CASSLNFGQGGQPQHF.

The CDR3 nucleotides read TGTGCCAGTAGTTGGGGAGGGCGGGGGACCGGGGAGCTGTTTTTT. Translation: CASSWGGRGTGELFF. The gene calls are TRBV19 and TRBJ2-2; TRBD2 matches 7 bases. CDR3 length: 15 amino acids. The germline gives CDR1 LNHDA, CDR2 SQIVND (reference sequence). The trim removed 5 bases at V and 5 bases at J, leaving 8 bases unmatched.

The genes are TRBV2 and TRBJ2-3, with D unresolved. The V end was cut by 6 bases, the J end by 2 bases, with 9 bases between. Germline CDR1 SNHLY, CDR2 FYNNEI. This CDR3 has 13 residues. The CDR3 nucleotides are TGTGCCAGCAGCCTCGGAGTCACAGATACGCAGTATTTT. This encodes CASSLGVTDTQYF.

The chain is built from TRBV4-1 and TRBJ1-1; D unresolved. CDR1 is MGHRA, CDR2 YSYEKL, per germline. The CDR3 has 15 amino acids. Between the trimmed V and J ends, which lost 0 bases and 2 bases, there was a span of 10 bases. CDR3 protein: CASSQDTYRNTEAFF. Written as DNA, the CDR3 is TGCGCCAGCAGCCAAGATACGTACAGAAACACTGAAGCTTTCTTT.

The count of this clone is one. The chain is built from TRBV28 and TRBJ1-2, with 7 nucleotides matching TRBD1. J was trimmed by 4 bases and V by 5 bases; bases with no gene match: 7. This CDR3 spans 14 amino acids. The V gene's germline CDR1 is MDHEN and CDR2 SYDVKM. The CDR3 loop is CASSITGTAYGYTF. The CDR3, as DNA: TGTGCCAGCAGTATAACCGGGACAGCCTATGGCTACACCTTC.

The genes are TRBV5-1 and TRBJ1-6; TRBD1 agrees at 7 bases. CDR3 length: 17 amino acids. CDR1 and CDR2 from the germline V gene are SGHRS and YFSETQ. Trimming took 4 bases from V and 7 from J; bases not matched to a gene: 14. The CDR3 DNA sequence: TGCGCCAGCAGCGGCAACTCGGACAGGCTGGGGAATTCACCCCTCCACTTT. Its translation: CASSGNSDRLGNSPLHF.

The rearrangement joins TRBV19 to TRBJ1-4; D not certain. The length of the CDR3 is 15 residues. The V end lost 11 bases, the J end lost 6 bases, and 22 bases lay between the germline ends. The germline V gene encodes CDR1 LNHDA and CDR2 SQIVND (reference sequence). CDR3 nucleotides: TGTGCCTCCCGCGGGCAATTCAAGGGCTATGAAAAACTGTTTTTT. Protein: CASRGQFKGYEKLFF.

This clone was seen just once. CDR3 amino acids: CASSLQGIQETQYF. CDR3 DNA sequence: TGTGCCAGCAGCCTCCAGGGCATCCAAGAGACCCAGTACTTC. J is TRBJ2-5 and V is TRBV9, with D possibly matching TRBD1 (5 bases). This CDR3 has 14 residues. Germline V gives CDR1 SGDLS, CDR2 YYNGEE. V was pared by 4 bases and J by 1 base, with 11 bases between.

This clone has just a few counts. This sequence joins TRBV11-2 and TRBJ2-1; 14 bases agree with TRBD2. Germline V gives CDR1 SGHAT, CDR2 FQNNGV. V trimming: 5 bases; J trimming: 10 bases; junction bases outside the gene matches: 13. This CDR3 contains 17 residues. CDR3 in amino acids: CASSPVGLAGGINEQFF. For the CDR3, the DNA is TGTGCCAGCAGCCCCGTCGGACTAGCGGGAGGTATAAACGAGCAGTTCTTC. The whole variable domain, filled in from reference TRBV11-2 and TRBJ2-1, reads EAGVAQSPRYKIIEKRQSVAFWCNPISGHATLYWYQQILGQGPKLLIQFQNNGVVDDSQLPKDRFSAERLKGVDSTLKIQPAKLEDSAVYLCASSPVGLAGGINEQFFGPGTRLTVL.